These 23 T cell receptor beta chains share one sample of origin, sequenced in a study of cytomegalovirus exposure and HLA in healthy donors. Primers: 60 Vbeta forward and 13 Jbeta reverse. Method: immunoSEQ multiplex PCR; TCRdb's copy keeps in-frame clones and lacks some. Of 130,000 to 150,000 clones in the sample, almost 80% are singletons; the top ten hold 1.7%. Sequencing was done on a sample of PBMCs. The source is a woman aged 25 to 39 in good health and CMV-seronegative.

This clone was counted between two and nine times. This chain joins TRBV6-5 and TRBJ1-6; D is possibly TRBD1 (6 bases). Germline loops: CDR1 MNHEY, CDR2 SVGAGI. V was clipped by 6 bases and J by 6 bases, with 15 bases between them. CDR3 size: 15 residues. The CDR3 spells CASSPEGTINSPLHF. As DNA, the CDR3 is TGTGCCAGCAGCCCCGAGGGGACAATTAATTCACCCCTCCACTTT.

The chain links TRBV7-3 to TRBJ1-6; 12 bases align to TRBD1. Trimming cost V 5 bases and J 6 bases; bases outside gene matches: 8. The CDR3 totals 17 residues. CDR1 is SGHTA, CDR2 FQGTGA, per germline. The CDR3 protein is CASSLRAGQGANSPLHF. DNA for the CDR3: TGTGCCAGCAGCCTCCGAGCGGGACAGGGGGCTAATTCACCCCTCCACTTT.

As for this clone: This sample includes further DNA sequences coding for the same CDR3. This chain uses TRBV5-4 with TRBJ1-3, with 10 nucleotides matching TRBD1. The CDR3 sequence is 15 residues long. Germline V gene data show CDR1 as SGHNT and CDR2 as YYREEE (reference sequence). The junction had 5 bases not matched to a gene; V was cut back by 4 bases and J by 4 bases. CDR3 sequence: CASSPGQGSGNTIYF. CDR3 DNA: TGTGCCAGCAGCCCGGGACAGGGGTCCGGAAACACCATATATTTT.

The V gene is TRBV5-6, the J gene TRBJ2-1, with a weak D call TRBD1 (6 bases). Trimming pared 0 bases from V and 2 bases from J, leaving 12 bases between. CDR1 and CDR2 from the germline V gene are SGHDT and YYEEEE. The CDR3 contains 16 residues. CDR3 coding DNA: TGTGCCAGCAGCTTGGACAGGGTTACGGCCTACAATGAGCAGTTCTTC. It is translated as CASSLDRVTAYNEQFF.

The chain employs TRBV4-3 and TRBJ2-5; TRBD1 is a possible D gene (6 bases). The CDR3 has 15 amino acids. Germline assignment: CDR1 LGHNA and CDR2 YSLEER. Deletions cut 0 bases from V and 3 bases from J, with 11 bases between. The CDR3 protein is CASSQDHRAKETQYF. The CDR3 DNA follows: TGCGCCAGCAGCCAAGATCACAGGGCGAAAGAGACCCAGTACTTC.

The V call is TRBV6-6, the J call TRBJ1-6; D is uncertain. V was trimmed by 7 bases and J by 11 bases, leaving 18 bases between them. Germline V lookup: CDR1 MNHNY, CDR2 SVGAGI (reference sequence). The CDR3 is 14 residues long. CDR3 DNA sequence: TGTGCCAGCACCTTGGGCCCGGGGAGTCCACCCCTCCACTTT. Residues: CASTLGPGSPPLHF.

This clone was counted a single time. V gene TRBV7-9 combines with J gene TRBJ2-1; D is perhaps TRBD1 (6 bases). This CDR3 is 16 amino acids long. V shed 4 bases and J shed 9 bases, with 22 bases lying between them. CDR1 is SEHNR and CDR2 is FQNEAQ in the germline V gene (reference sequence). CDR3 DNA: TGTGCCAGCAGCTCAGACAGGCAGGGACGATGGAGTGAGCAGTTCTTC. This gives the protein CASSSDRQGRWSEQFF.

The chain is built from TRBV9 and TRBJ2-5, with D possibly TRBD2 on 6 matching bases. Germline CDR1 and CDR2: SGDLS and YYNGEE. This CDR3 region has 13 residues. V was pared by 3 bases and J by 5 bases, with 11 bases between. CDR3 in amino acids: CASSEVGRETQYF. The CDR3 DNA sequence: TGTGCCAGCAGCGAAGTGGGGAGGGAGACCCAGTACTTC.

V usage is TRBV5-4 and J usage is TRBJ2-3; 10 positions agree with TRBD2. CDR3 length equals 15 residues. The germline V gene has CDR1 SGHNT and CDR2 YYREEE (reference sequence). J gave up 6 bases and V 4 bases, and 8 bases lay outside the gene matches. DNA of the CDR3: TGTGCCAGCAGCCGCAGCGGGGGGGGGCAGGATACGCAGTATTTT. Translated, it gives CASSRSGGGQDTQYF.

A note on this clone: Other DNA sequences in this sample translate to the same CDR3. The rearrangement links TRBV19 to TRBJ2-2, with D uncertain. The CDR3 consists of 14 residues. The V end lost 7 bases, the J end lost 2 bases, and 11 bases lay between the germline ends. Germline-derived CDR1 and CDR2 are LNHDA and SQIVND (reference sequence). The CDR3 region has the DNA TGTGCCAGTAAACTGGGCCGTAACACCGGGGAGCTGTTTTTT. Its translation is CASKLGRNTGELFF.

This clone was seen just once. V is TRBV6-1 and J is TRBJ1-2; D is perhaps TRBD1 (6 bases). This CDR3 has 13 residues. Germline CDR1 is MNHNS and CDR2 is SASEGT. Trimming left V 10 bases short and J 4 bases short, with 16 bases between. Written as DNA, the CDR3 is TGTGCCACCGTTAGGACAGTCGGCTATGGCTACACCTTC. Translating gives CATVRTVGYGYTF.

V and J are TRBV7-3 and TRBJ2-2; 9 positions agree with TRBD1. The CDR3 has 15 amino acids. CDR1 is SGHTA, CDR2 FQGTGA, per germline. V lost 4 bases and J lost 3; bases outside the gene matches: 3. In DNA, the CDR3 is TGTGCCAGCAGCTCGACAGGGGGATACACCGGGGAGCTGTTTTTT. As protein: CASSSTGGYTGELFF.

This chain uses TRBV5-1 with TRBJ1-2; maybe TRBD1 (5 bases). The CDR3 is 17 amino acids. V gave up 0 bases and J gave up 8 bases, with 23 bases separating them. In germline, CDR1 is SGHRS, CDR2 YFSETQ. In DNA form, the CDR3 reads TGCGCCAGCAGCTTGGAGGGGCGGGGAAGTAAAGCACGGGGCTACACCTTC. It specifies CASSLEGRGSKARGYTF.

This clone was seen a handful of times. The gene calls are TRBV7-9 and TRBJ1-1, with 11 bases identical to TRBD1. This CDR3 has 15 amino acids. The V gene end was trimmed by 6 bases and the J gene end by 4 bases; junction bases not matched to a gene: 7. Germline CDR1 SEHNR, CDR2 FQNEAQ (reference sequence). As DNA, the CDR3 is TGTGCCAGCAGTTCTATCGGGACAGGGGGCACTGAAGCTTTCTTT. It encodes CASSSIGTGGTEAFF.

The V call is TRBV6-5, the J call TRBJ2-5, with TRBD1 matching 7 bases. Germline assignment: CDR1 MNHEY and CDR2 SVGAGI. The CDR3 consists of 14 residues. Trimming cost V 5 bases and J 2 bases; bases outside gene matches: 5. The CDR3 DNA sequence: TGTGCCAGCAGTACCACGGGACAGCAAGAGACCCAGTACTTC. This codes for CASSTTGQQETQYF.

CDR3 in DNA: TGTGCCAGCAGTTACTCGAGAAAGGGGGCTGCCAATGAGCAGTTCTTC. Its translation: CASSYSRKGAANEQFF. The chain carries TRBV6-5 and TRBJ2-1; TRBD1 matches at 7 bases. The CDR3 runs to 16 residues. Germline-derived CDR1 and CDR2 are MNHEY and SVGAGI. With 0 bases clipped from V and 6 bases from J, the junction kept 8 bases outside the gene matches.

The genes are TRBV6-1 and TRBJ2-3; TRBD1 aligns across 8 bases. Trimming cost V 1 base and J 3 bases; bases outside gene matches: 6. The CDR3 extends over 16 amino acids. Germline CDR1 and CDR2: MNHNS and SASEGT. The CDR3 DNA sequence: TGTGCCAGCAGTGAAGACTACAGGGGGGAGACAGATACGCAGTATTTT. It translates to CASSEDYRGETDTQYF.

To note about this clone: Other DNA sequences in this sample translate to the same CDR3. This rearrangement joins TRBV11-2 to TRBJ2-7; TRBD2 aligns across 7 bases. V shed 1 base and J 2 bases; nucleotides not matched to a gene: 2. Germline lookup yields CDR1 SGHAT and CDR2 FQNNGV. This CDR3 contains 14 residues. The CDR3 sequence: CASSLAGGPYEQYF. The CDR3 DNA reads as TGTGCCAGCAGCTTAGCGGGGGGTCCCTACGAGCAGTACTTC.

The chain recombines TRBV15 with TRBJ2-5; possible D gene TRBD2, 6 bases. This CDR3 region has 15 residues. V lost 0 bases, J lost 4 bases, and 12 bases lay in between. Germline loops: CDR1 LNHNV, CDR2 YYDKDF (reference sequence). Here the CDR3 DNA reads TGTGCCACCAGCAGAGATTGGGGGGAGGTAGAGACCCAGTACTTC. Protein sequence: CATSRDWGEVETQYF.

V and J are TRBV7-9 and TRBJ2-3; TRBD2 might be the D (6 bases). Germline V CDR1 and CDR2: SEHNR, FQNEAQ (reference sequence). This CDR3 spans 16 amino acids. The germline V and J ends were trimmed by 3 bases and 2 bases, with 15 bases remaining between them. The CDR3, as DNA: TGTGCCAGCAGCTTCACCACTAGCTTCGACACAGATACGCAGTATTTT. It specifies CASSFTTSFDTDTQYF.

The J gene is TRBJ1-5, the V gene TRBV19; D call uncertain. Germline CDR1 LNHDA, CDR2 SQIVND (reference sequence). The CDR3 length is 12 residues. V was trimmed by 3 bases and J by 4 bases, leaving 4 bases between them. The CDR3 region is CASSMYNQPQHF. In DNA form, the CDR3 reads TGTGCCAGTAGTATGTATAATCAGCCCCAGCATTTT.

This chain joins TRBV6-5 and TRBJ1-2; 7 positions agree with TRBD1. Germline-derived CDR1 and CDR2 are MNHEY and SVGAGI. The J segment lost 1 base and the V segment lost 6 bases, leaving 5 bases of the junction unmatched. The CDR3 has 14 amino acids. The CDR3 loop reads CASSRGQVNYGYTF. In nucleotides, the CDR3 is TGTGCCAGCAGCCGAGGACAGGTTAACTATGGCTACACCTTC.

CDR3 loop: CASSLARDTEAFF. The CDR3 region has the DNA TGCGCCAGCAGCTTGGCAAGAGACACTGAAGCTTTCTTT. V gene TRBV5-1 combines with J gene TRBJ1-1; the D is unclear. This CDR3 has 13 amino acids. Looked up from germline, CDR1 is SGHRS and CDR2 is YFSETQ. Trimming removed 0 bases from V and 3 bases from J, with 6 bases in between.